The present T cell receptor (beta chain) was sequenced within a study of immune cell composition in non-small cell lung cancer. Study-wide results and limits: Tumour-reactive clones were not shown to match dominant in vivo tumour clones. Clones >0.5% enriched in tumour were rarer in adenocarcinoma (about 35%) than squamous (approximately 80%).

In regard to this clone: Its antigen is undetermined.

Profiled with immunoSEQ multiplex PCR; TCRdb holds only in-frame clones, not every one. The sample carries several thousand clones, around 80% recorded once. Germline-derived CDR1 and CDR2 are SNHLY and FYNNEI. The length of the CDR3 is 15 residues. V dropped 3 bases and J dropped 0 bases, with 9 bases sitting between them. This receptor was obtained from a human donor with non-small cell lung cancer. This chain links TRBV2 with TRBJ1-5; D is ambiguous. Sequencing input: lung tumor tissue. This CDR3 reads CASSESQNSNQPQHF. The CDR3 DNA reads TGTGCCAGCAGTGAGTCCCAGAATAGCAATCAGCCCCAGCATTTT.